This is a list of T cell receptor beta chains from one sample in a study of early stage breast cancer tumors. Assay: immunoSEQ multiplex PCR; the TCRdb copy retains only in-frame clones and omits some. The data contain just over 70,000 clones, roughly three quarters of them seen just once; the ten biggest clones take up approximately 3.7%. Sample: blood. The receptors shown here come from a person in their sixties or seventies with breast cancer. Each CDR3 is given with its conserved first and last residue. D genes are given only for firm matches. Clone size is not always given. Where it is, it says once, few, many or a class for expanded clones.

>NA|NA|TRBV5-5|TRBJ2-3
TGTGCCAGCAGCACAGTTGGGGGCGCTCGCACAGATACGCAGTATTTT
CASSTVGGARTDTQYF
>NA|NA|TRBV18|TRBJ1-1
TGTGCCAGCTCCCTTGGTACGGGGCCTGGCACTGAAGCTTTCTTT
CASSLGTGPGTEAFF
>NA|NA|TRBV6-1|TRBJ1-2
TGTGCCAGCAGTGAAGGGGGGTACGGCTACACCTTC
CASSEGGYGYTF
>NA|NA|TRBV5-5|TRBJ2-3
TGTGCCAGCAGCGATTCGGGGCGTACGCAGTATTTT
CASSDSGRTQYF
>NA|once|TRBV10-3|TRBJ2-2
TGTGCCACACTTAAGGGACAAGGAAACACCGGGGAGCTGTTTTTT
CATLKGQGNTGELFF
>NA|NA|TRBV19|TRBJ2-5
TGTGCCAGTAGTGTTCAACAGGGATCGCGGGAGACCCAGTACTTC
CASSVQQGSRETQYF
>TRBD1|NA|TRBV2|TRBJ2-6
TGTGCCAGCAGGGTCGGGACAGAGGACGTCCTGACTTTC
CASRVGTEDVLTF
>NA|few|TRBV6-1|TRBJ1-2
TGTGCCAGCAGTGAAGAAAGGGCCTATGGCTACACCTTC
CASSEERAYGYTF
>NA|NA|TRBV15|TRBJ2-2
TGTGCCACCAGCAGAAACCCGACTGTCACCGGGGAGCTGTTTTTT
CATSRNPTVTGELFF
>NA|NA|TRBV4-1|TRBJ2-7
TGCGCCAGCAGCCAAGCCGGGGCAGGTTACGAGCAGTACTTC
CASSQAGAGYEQYF
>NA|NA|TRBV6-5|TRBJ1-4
TGTGCCAGCAGTTCACGGGGGGGAAATGAAAAACTGTTTTTT
CASSSRGGNEKLFF
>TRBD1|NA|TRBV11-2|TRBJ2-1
TGTGCCAGCAGCTTAGCCGGGACAGTCTACAATGAGCAGTTCTTC
CASSLAGTVYNEQFF
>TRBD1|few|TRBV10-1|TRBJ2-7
TGCGCCATCACGACCATCGGGACAGGGGAGAGCGAGCAGTACTTC
CAITTIGTGESEQYF
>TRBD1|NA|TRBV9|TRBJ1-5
TGTGCCAGCAGCGTAGGACAGGGAGGTCAGCCCCAGCATTTT
CASSVGQGGQPQHF
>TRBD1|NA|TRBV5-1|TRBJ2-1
TGCGCCAGCAGCCCGGGACAGGGTGGCGTCAATGAGCAGTTCTTC
CASSPGQGGVNEQFF
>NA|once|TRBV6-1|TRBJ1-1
TGTGCCAGCAGGGACCTGGGGGCAAACACTGAAGCTTTCTTT
CASRDLGANTEAFF
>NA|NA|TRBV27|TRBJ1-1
TGTGCCAGCAGTTTATCCGGTGGTAACACTGAAGCTTTCTTT
CASSLSGGNTEAFF
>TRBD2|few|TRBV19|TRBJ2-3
TGTGCCAGTAGTATGTCCCGGACTAGCGGGAGGGGTACGCAGTATTTT
CASSMSRTSGRGTQYF
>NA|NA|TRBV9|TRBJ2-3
TGTGCCAGCAGCGTATGGGGGGACACAGATACGCAGTATTTT
CASSVWGDTDTQYF
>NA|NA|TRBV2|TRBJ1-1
TGTGCCAGCAGTGGGGACGAGACTGAAGCTTTCTTT
CASSGDETEAFF
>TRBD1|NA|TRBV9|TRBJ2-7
TGTGCCAGCAGCCTCCCCTCGGGACAGCACCCCTACGAGCAAAACTTC
CASSLPSGQHPYEQNF
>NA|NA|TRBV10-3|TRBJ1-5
TGTGCCATCAGTGACCGGCAGGGGAATCAGCCCCAGCATTTT
CAISDRQGNQPQHF